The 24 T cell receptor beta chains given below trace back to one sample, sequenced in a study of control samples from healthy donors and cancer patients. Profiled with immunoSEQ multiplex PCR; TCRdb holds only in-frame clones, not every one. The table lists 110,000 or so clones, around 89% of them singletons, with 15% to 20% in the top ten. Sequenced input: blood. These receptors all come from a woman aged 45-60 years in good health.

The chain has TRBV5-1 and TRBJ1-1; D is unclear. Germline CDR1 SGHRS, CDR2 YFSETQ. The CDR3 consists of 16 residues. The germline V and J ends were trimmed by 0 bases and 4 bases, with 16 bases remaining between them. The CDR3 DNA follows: TGCGCCAGCAGCTTGGCACGGGAGACGGTTAGCACTGAAGCTTTCTTT. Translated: CASSLARETVSTEAFF.

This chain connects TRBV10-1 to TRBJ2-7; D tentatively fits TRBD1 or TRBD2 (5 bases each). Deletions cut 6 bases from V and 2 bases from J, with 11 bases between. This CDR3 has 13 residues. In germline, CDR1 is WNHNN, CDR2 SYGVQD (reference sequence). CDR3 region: CASRGDDAYEQYF. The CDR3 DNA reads TGCGCCAGCAGAGGGGACGACGCCTACGAGCAGTACTTC.

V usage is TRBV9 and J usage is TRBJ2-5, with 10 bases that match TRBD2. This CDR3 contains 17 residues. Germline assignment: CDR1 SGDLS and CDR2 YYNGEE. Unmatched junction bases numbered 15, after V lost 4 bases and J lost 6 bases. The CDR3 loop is CASSPGAPAGGPKTQYF. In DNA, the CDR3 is TGTGCCAGCAGCCCTGGCGCACCAGCGGGGGGGCCGAAGACCCAGTACTTC.

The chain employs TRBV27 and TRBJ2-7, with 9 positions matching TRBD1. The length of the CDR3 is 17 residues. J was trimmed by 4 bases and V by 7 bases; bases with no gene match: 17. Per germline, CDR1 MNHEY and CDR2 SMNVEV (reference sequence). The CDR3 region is CASKQDLTGGLGYEQYF. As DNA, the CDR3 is TGTGCCAGCAAACAAGACCTAACAGGGGGCCTAGGATACGAGCAGTACTTC.

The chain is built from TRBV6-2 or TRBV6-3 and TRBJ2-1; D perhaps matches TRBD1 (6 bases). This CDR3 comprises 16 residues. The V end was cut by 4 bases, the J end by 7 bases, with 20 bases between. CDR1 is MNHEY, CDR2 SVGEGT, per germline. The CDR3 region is CASSFGKQGPRNEQFF. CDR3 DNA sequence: TGTGCCAGCAGTTTCGGAAAACAGGGTCCCCGGAATGAGCAGTTCTTC.

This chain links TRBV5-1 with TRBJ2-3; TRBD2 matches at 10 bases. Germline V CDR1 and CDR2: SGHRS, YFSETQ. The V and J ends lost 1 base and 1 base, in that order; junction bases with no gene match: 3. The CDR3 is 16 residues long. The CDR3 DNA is TGCGCCAGCAGCTTGCCGCTAGCGGGAGGCACAGATACGCAGTATTTT. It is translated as CASSLPLAGGTDTQYF.

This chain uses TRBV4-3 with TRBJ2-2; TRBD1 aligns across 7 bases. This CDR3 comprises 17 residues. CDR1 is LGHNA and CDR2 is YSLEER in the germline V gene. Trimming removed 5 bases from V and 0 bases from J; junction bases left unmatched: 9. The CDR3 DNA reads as TGCGCCAGCAGCTACGATCCGGGACAGTCGAACACCGGGGAGCTGTTTTTT. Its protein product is CASSYDPGQSNTGELFF.

The CDR3 is CSVDRSTYGYTF. The CDR3 DNA sequence: TGCAGCGTTGACCGGTCAACCTATGGCTACACCTTC. The chain is built from TRBV29-1 and TRBJ1-2; D remains ambiguous. The CDR3 is 12 amino acids. Looked up from germline, CDR1 is SQVTM and CDR2 is ANQGSEA. The germline V and J ends were trimmed by 3 bases and 4 bases, with 9 bases remaining between them.

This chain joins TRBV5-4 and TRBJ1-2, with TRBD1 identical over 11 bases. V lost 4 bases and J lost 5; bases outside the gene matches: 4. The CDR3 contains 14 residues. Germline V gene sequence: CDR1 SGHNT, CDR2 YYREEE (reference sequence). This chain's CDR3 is CASSGRDRGYGYTF. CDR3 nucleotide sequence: TGTGCCAGCAGCGGCCGGGACAGGGGGTATGGCTACACCTTC.

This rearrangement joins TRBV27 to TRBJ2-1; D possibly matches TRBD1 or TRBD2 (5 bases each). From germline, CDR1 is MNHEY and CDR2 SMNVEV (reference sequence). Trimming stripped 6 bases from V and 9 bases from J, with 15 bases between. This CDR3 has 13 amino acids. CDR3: CASSTPFGGEQFF. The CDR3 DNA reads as TGTGCCAGCAGCACGCCTTTTGGGGGTGAGCAGTTCTTC.

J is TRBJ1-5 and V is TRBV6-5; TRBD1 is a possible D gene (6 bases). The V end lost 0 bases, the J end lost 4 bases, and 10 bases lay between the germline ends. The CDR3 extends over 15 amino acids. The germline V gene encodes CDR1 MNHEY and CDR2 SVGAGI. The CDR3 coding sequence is TGTGCCAGCAGTTACTCACACAGGGAAAATCAGCCCCAGCATTTT. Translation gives CASSYSHRENQPQHF.

CDR3 loop: CASSLYTLSNEQFF. For the CDR3, the DNA is TGTGCCAGCAGTTTGTACACTCTTAGCAATGAGCAGTTCTTC. This chain uses TRBV14 with TRBJ2-1; D unresolved. CDR3 length equals 14 residues. From germline, CDR1 is SGHDN and CDR2 FVKESK. Trimming removed 6 bases at V and 6 bases at J, with 15 bases between.

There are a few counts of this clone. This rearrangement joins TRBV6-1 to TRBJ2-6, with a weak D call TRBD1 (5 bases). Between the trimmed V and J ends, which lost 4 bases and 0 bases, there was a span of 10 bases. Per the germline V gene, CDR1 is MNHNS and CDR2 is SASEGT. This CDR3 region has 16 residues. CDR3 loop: CASSGRQISGANVLTF. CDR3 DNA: TGTGCCAGCAGTGGCCGACAGATCTCTGGGGCCAACGTCCTGACTTTC.

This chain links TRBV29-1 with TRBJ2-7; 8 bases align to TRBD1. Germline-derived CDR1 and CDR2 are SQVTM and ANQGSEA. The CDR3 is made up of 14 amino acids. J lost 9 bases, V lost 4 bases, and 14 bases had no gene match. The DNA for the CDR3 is TGCAGCGTTGGAGCAGGGACAGGTGACCTTGGGCAGTACTTC. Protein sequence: CSVGAGTGDLGQYF.

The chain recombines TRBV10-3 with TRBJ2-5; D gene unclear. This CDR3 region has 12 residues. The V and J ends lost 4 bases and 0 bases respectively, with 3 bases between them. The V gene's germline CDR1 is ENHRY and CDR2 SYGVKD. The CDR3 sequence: CAISGHQETQYF. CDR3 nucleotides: TGTGCCATCAGTGGCCACCAAGAGACCCAGTACTTC.

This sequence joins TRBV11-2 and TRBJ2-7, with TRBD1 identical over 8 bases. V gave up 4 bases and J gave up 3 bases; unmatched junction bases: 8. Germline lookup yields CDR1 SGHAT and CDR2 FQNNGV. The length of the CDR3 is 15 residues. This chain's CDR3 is CASSSLRTGIYEQYF. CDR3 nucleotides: TGTGCCAGCAGCTCCCTCCGGACAGGGATCTACGAGCAGTACTTC.

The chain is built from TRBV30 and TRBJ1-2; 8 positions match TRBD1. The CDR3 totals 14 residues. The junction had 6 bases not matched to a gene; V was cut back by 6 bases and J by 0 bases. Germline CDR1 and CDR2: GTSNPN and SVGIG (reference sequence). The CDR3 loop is CACRTGFPNYGYTF. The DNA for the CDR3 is TGTGCCTGTCGGACAGGGTTCCCTAACTATGGCTACACCTTC.

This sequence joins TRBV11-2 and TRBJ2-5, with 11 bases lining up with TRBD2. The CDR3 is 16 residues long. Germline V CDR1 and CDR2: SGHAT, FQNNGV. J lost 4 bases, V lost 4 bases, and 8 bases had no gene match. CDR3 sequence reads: CASSSKLAGVVETQYF. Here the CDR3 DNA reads TGTGCCAGCAGCTCCAAACTAGCGGGGGTTGTAGAGACCCAGTACTTC.

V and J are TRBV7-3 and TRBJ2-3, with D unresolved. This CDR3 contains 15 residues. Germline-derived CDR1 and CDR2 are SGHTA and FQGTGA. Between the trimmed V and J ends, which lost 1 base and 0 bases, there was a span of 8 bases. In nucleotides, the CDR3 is TGTGCCAGCAGCTTAAGCCAGATTAGCACAGATACGCAGTATTTT. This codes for CASSLSQISTDTQYF.

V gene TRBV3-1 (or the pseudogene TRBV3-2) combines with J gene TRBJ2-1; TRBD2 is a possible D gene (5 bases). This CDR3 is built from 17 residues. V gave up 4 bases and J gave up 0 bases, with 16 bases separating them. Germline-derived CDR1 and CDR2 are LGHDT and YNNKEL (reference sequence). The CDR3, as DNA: TGTGCCAGCAGCCGGCGTATTCTGGGGAGCTCCTACAATGAGCAGTTCTTC. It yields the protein CASSRRILGSSYNEQFF.

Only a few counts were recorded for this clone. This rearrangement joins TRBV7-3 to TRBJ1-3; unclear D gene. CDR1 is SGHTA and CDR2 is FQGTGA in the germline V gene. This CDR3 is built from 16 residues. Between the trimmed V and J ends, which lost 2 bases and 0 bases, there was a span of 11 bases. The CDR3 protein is CASSLPGSNSGNTIYF. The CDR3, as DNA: TGTGCCAGCAGCTTACCGGGGTCTAACTCTGGAAACACCATATATTTT.

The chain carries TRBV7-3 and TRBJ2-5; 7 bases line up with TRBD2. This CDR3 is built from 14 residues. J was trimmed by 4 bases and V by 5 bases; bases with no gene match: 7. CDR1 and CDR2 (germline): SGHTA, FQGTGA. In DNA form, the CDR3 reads TGTGCCAGCAGCCCCTTTGGGGAGGGAGAGACCCAGTACTTC. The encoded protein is CASSPFGEGETQYF. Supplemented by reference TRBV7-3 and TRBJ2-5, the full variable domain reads GAGVSQTPSNKVTEKGKYVELRCDPISGHTALYWYRQSLGQGPEFLIYFQGTGAADDSGLPNDRFFAVRPEGSVSTLKIQRTERGDSAVYLCASSPFGEGETQYFGPGTRLLVL.

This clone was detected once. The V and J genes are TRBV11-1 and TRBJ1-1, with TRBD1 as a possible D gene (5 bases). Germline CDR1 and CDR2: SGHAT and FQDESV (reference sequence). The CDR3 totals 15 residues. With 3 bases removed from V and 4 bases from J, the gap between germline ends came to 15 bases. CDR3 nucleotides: TGTGCCAGCAGCTTGTATAGCGGGAGGGGCACTGAAGCTTTCTTT. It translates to CASSLYSGRGTEAFF.

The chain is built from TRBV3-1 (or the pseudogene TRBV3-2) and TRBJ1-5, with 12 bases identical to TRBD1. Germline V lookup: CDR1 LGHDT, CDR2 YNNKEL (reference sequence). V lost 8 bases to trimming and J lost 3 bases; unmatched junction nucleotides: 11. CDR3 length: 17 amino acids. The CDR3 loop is CASDNGGTGGINQPQHF. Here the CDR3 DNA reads TGTGCCAGCGACAATGGCGGGACAGGGGGCATCAATCAGCCCCAGCATTTT.